This TCR beta chain was sequenced in a study of tumor-infiltrating lymphocytes in oesophageal squamous cell carcinoma listed by TCRdb under 2016. Library preparation used PCR. Sequenced on an Illumina HiSeq 2000. Through fastp at Q25 and MiXCR, TCRdb rebuilt clones from the public reads, retaining in-frame beta chains. Entries are consolidated by CDR3 protein sequence, retaining the most common genes and DNA. This sample comprises roughly 10,000 distinct CDR3 sequences, roughly 60% of them detected only once. 25% to 30% of the sample lies in the top ten. Comments on this clonotype: It has no known antigen specificity. Base qualities are not provided; no much larger clone lies one nucleotide away.

This TCR came from a female donor with esophageal squamous cell carcinoma. The sequenced sample was esophageal tumor tissue.

The bases read TGTGCCAGCAGCCTGTCGGGGGCGGGGGAGACCCAGTACTTC. This encodes CASSLSGAGETQYF. The V gene is TRBV7-3 and the J gene is TRBJ2-1; the D region may be TRBD1 or TRBD2, each matching 6 bases equally. With the DNA end fitting TRBJ2-5 better, the J assignment may be wrong. Reading the germline V gene gives CDR1 SGHTA and CDR2 FQGTGA. Reading from cysteine to phenylalanine, the CDR3 counts 14 amino acids. Of all the DNA, just the CDR3 is kept, 42 bases in frame from base 1.